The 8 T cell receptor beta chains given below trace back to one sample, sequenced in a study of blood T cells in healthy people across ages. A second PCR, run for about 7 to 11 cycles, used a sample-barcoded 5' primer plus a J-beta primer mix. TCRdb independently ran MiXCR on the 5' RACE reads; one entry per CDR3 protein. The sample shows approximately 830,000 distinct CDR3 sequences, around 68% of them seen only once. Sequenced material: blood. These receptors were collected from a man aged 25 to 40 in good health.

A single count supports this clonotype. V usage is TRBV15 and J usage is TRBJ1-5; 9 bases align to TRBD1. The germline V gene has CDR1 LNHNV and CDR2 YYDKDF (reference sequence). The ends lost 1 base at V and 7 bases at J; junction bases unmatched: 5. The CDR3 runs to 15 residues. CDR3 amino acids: CATSRGGTGNQPQHF. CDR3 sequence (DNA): TGTGCCACCAGCAGAGGGGGGACAGGGAACCAGCCCCAGCATTTT.

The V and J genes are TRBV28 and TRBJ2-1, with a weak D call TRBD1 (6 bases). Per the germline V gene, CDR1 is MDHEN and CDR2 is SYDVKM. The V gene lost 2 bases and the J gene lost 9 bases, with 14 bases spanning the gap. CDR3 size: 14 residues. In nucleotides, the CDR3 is TGTGCCAGCAGTTTACCGGACAGATTCAGTGAGCAGTTCTTC. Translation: CASSLPDRFSEQFF.

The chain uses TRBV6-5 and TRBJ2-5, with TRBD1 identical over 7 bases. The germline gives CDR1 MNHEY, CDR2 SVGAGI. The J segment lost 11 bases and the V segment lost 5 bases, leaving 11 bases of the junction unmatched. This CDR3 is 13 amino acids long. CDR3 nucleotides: TGTGCCAGCAGTATGACAGGGTACAATGAGCAGTACTTC. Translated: CASSMTGYNEQYF.

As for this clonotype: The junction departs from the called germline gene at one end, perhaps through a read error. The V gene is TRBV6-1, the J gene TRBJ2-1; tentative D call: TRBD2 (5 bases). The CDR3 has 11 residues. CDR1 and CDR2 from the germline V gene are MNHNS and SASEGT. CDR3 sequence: CASSDYYEQFF. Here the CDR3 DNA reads TGTGCCAGCAGCGACTACTATGAGCAGTTCTTC.

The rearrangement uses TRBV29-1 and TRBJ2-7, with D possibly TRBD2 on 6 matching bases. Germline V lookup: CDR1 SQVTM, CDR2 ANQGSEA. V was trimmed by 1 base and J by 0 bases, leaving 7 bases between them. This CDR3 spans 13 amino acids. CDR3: CSVEVAASYEQYF. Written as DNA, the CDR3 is TGCAGCGTTGAAGTAGCGGCCTCCTACGAGCAGTACTTC.

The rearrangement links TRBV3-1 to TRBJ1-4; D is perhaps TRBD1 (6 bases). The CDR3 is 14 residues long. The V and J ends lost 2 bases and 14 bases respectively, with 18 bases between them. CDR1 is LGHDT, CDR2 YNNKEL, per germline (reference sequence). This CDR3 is CASSQSSAQGALFF. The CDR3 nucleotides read TGTGCCAGCAGCCAATCGTCGGCACAGGGAGCTCTGTTTTTT.

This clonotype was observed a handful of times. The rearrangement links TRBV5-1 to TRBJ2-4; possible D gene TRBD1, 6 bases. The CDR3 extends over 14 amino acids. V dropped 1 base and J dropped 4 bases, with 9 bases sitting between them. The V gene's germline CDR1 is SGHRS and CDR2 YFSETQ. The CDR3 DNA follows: TGCGCCAGCAGCTTGACAGGGCTAAAAAACATTCAGTACTTC. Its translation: CASSLTGLKNIQYF.

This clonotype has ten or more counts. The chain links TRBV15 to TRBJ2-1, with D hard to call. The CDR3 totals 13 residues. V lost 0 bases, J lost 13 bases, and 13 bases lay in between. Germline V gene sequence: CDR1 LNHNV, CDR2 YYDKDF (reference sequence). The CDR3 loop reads CATSRDQPRTQFF. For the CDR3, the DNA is TGTGCCACCAGCAGAGATCAACCAAGAACCCAGTTCTTC.